This T cell receptor beta chain was sequenced for a study of spatial heterogeneity in lung cancer. About the research overall: Alpha-chain sequences were detected in numbers that were consistently lower than beta-chain sequences. Study-level results: Counts of expanded intratumoral alpha and beta TCRs tracked tumor mutation counts.

TCRdb re-called the 5' RACE reads through MiXCR, storing one row per CDR3 protein. This table holds approximately 10,000 distinct CDR3 sequences, under 8% found once. This sample's time point: sample taken at primary tumor resection. The study sequenced unsorted whole RNA from tumor, nontumor lung or frozen PBMC. This clonotype has more than one count but fewer than ten. Its antigen is unknown. The material was lung tumor tissue, obtained at surgery. The TCR sequence derives from a male donor with early-stage non-small cell lung cancer.

This CDR3 reads CASSQDTYQETQYF. The CDR3 nucleotides read TGCGCCAGCAGCCAGGACACCTATCAGGAGACCCAGTACTTC. The chain has TRBV4-3 and TRBJ2-5; D possibly corresponds to TRBD1 (5 bases). With 3 bases removed from V and 5 bases from J, the gap between germline ends came to 13 bases. Looked up from germline, CDR1 is LGHNA and CDR2 is YSLEER. CDR3 length: 14 residues.